One TCR beta chain is described in this entry. Germline CDR1 and CDR2: MDHEN and SYDVKM. This CDR3 spans 14 amino acids. The trim removed 7 bases at V and 3 bases at J, leaving 4 bases unmatched. The sample belongs to a study of blood T cell repertoires in COVID-19. Study-level information: Some COVID-19 samples were acute and others convalescent; all came from the United States, Italy and Spain. T cells, B-cell-depleted T cells, or PBMCs supplied cDNA or gDNA.

Original data processing: Reference gene primer amplification gave nucleated cell count estimates. Here immunoSEQ multiplex PCR was the method, and the copy in TCRdb shows in-frame clones only, minus some. The V and J calls and the clone size are those of that table, but D and trimming were determined from the DNA. The data hold around 68,000 clones, with 93% observed a single time. Sequencing was done on a sample of peripheral blood. The receptor was isolated from a man between 70 and 80 years old with active COVID-19. V usage is TRBV28 and J usage is TRBJ1-2; 11 positions match TRBD1. In nucleotides, the CDR3 is TGTGCCAGCAAGCGGACAGGGGGCGACTATGGCTACACCTTC. Its protein product is CASKRTGGDYGYTF.